This TCR beta chain was obtained from a study of control samples from healthy donors and cancer patients. Only in-frame clones appear in the TCRdb table, and some are missing; sequencing was by immunoSEQ multiplex PCR. The sample consists of under 200,000 clones, 91% of them appearing once. With V trimmed by 3 bases and J by 1 base, 7 bases remained unmatched. The CDR3 is made up of 17 amino acids. CDR1 and CDR2 from the germline V gene are SGDLS and YYNGEE. This receptor was obtained from a woman in her twenties or thirties in good health. The chain links TRBV9 to TRBJ2-2, with 9 bases lining up with TRBD2. Sequenced material: blood. CDR3 region: CASSGGGSGRNTGELFF. In DNA, the CDR3 is TGTGCCAGCAGCGGAGGGGGTAGCGGGAGGAACACCGGGGAGCTGTTTTTT.